This is a list of T cell receptor beta chains from one sample in a study of T cells in Graves' hyperthyroidism and ophthalmopathy. A single record per CDR3 protein comes from TCRdb applying MiXCR to the multiplex PCR reads. This repertoire shows over 200,000 distinct CDR3 sequences, approximately 15% found once; its top ten account for 13%. The source material was blood. All receptors come from a middle-aged woman with Graves' hyperthyroidism that later progressed to Graves' ophthalmopathy. The CDR3 runs from the conserved cysteine through the conserved F or W. D genes are given only for firm matches. Rows may omit the clone size; those that give it use once, few, many or a size class.

V gene: TRBV12-3/TRBV12-4
clone size: many
D gene: TRBD2
J gene: TRBJ2-3
CDR3 protein: CASSLALGSGYTDTQYF
CDR3 DNA: TGTGCCAGCAGTTTAGCCCTAGGTAGCGGGTACACAGATACGCAGTATTTT

V gene: TRBV6-1
clone size: .
D gene: .
J gene: TRBJ2-5
CDR3 protein: CASSELLSGETQYF
CDR3 DNA: TGTGCCAGCAGTGAACTGCTCTCGGGGGAGACCCAGTACTTC

V gene: TRBV13
clone size: many
D gene: .
J gene: TRBJ2-3
CDR3 protein: CASSFDKGTDTQYF
CDR3 DNA: TGTGCCAGCAGCTTCGACAAAGGCACAGATACGCAGTATTTT

V gene: TRBV20-1
clone size: many
D gene: TRBD2
J gene: TRBJ2-3
CDR3 protein: CSAPFLSGAVPRLTDTQYF
CDR3 DNA: TGCAGTGCTCCCTTTCTTAGCGGGGCCGTCCCCCGACTCACAGATACGCAGTATTTT

V gene: TRBV15
clone size: many
D gene: TRBD2
J gene: TRBJ2-2
CDR3 protein: CATNPGLAAGELFF
CDR3 DNA: TGTGCCACCAACCCGGGACTAGCTGCCGGGGAGCTGTTTTTT

V gene: TRBV27
clone size: few
D gene: .
J gene: TRBJ2-2
CDR3 protein: CASRGANTGELFF
CDR3 DNA: TGTGCCAGCAGGGGCGCGAACACCGGGGAGCTGTTTTTT

V gene: TRBV18
clone size: few
D gene: TRBD2
J gene: TRBJ2-3
CDR3 protein: CASSPASGRGTDTQYF
CDR3 DNA: TGTGCCAGCTCACCAGCAAGCGGGAGAGGCACAGATACGCAGTATTTT

V gene: TRBV28
clone size: .
D gene: .
J gene: TRBJ1-5
CDR3 protein: CASSLGVAFSNQPQHF
CDR3 DNA: TGTGCCAGCAGTTTGGGGGTGGCTTTTAGCAATCAGCCCCAGCATTTT

V gene: TRBV13
clone size: many
D gene: TRBD2
J gene: TRBJ2-7
CDR3 protein: CASSLLAGRTYEQYF
CDR3 DNA: TGTGCCAGCAGCTTACTAGCGGGAAGGACCTACGAGCAGTACTTC

V gene: TRBV19
clone size: .
D gene: TRBD2
J gene: TRBJ2-7
CDR3 protein: CASSIAGLAGAGFDEQYF
CDR3 DNA: TGTGCCAGTAGTATTGCAGGACTAGCGGGAGCGGGATTCGACGAGCAGTACTTC

V gene: TRBV5-1
clone size: few
D gene: .
J gene: TRBJ2-6
CDR3 protein: CASSTAAGGRANVLTF
CDR3 DNA: TGCGCCAGCAGCACCGCTGCCGGGGGTAGGGCCAACGTCCTGACTTTC

V gene: TRBV28
clone size: .
D gene: TRBD2
J gene: TRBJ2-7
CDR3 protein: CASSLEGTSGPYEQYF
CDR3 DNA: TGTGCCAGCAGTTTAGAGGGGACTAGCGGGCCCTACGAGCAGTACTTC

V gene: TRBV7-8
clone size: many
D gene: .
J gene: TRBJ1-1
CDR3 protein: CASSVGQSNTEAFF
CDR3 DNA: TGTGCCAGCAGCGTAGGGCAGTCGAACACTGAAGCTTTCTTT

V gene: TRBV6-1
clone size: many
D gene: .
J gene: TRBJ2-3
CDR3 protein: CASSMQGKDTQYF
CDR3 DNA: TGTGCCAGCAGTATGCAGGGGAAAGATACGCAGTATTTT

V gene: TRBV29-1
clone size: many
D gene: .
J gene: TRBJ1-2
CDR3 protein: CSVYPGRNPFDYGYTF
CDR3 DNA: TGCAGCGTTTACCCGGGACGGAATCCGTTCGACTATGGCTACACCTTC

V gene: TRBV5-8
clone size: .
D gene: .
J gene: TRBJ2-7
CDR3 protein: CASSFGEQYF
CDR3 DNA: TGTGCCAGCAGCTTCGGGGAGCAGTACTTC

V gene: TRBV28
clone size: many
D gene: .
J gene: TRBJ2-1
CDR3 protein: CASSFFLPYGDEQFF
CDR3 DNA: TGTGCCAGCAGTTTTTTTTTACCGTATGGCGATGAGCAGTTCTTC

V gene: TRBV6-1
clone size: many
D gene: .
J gene: TRBJ1-5
CDR3 protein: CASNGRFLIFSNQPQHF
CDR3 DNA: TGTGCCAGCAACGGGCGGTTTTTAATTTTTAGCAATCAGCCCCAGCATTTT

V gene: TRBV12-3/TRBV12-4
clone size: few
D gene: .
J gene: TRBJ2-7
CDR3 protein: CASSPRASYEQYF
CDR3 DNA: TGTGCCAGCAGCCCCAGGGCCTCCTACGAGCAGTACTTC

V gene: TRBV2
clone size: many
D gene: .
J gene: TRBJ2-1
CDR3 protein: CASSTPDYNEQFF
CDR3 DNA: TGTGCCAGTAGTACACCCGACTACAATGAGCAGTTCTTC

V gene: TRBV27
clone size: many
D gene: .
J gene: TRBJ2-1
CDR3 protein: CASSPFLGYNEQFF
CDR3 DNA: TGTGCCAGCAGTCCCTTTCTTGGTTACAATGAGCAGTTCTTC

V gene: TRBV7-3
clone size: few
D gene: TRBD1
J gene: TRBJ2-2
CDR3 protein: CASSLISTGASNTGELFF
CDR3 DNA: TGTGCCAGCAGCTTAATTAGCACAGGGGCCTCCAACACCGGGGAGCTGTTTTTT

V gene: TRBV19
clone size: many
D gene: TRBD2
J gene: TRBJ2-5
CDR3 protein: CASRTSGRETQYF
CDR3 DNA: TGTGCCAGTCGGACTAGCGGGAGGGAGACCCAGTACTTC

V gene: TRBV11-2
clone size: many
D gene: .
J gene: TRBJ1-1
CDR3 protein: CASSRTQGGSTEAFF
CDR3 DNA: TGTGCCAGCAGTCGTACCCAGGGAGGTAGTACTGAAGCTTTCTTT

V gene: TRBV10-3
clone size: many
D gene: TRBD2
J gene: TRBJ2-6
CDR3 protein: CAISEPSGVNSGANVLTF
CDR3 DNA: TGTGCCATCAGTGAGCCTAGCGGGGTCAACTCTGGGGCCAACGTCCTGACTTTC

V gene: TRBV27
clone size: many
D gene: TRBD2
J gene: TRBJ2-3
CDR3 protein: CASSFGQASGRRADTQYF
CDR3 DNA: TGTGCCAGCAGTTTTGGCCAGGCTAGCGGGAGGAGGGCAGATACGCAGTATTTT

V gene: TRBV2
clone size: .
D gene: TRBD2
J gene: TRBJ2-2
CDR3 protein: CASSRGLGGQKTGELFF
CDR3 DNA: TGTGCCAGCAGCCGGGGACTAGGAGGGCAAAAAACCGGGGAGCTGTTTTTT

V gene: TRBV27
clone size: many
D gene: TRBD1
J gene: TRBJ1-5
CDR3 protein: CASSPGTGDQPQHF
CDR3 DNA: TGTGCCAGCAGTCCCGGGACAGGGGATCAGCCCCAGCATTTT

V gene: TRBV7-8
clone size: many
D gene: TRBD2
J gene: TRBJ2-1
CDR3 protein: CASSLKPLAGDEQFF
CDR3 DNA: TGTGCCAGCAGCTTAAAACCTCTAGCGGGAGATGAGCAGTTCTTC

V gene: TRBV7-9
clone size: .
D gene: TRBD1
J gene: TRBJ2-5
CDR3 protein: CASSQFVQGGNQETQYF
CDR3 DNA: TGTGCCAGCAGCCAATTCGTACAGGGGGGAAACCAAGAGACCCAGTACTTC

V gene: TRBV3-1
clone size: many
D gene: TRBD1
J gene: TRBJ2-7
CDR3 protein: CASSQDVAGGINEQYF
CDR3 DNA: TGTGCCAGCAGCCAAGATGTCGCAGGGGGCATCAACGAGCAGTACTTC

V gene: TRBV4-1
clone size: few
D gene: .
J gene: TRBJ2-7
CDR3 protein: CASSQVIPLGYEQYF
CDR3 DNA: TGCGCCAGCAGCCAAGTTATCCCACTTGGATACGAGCAGTACTTC

V gene: TRBV12-5
clone size: many
D gene: .
J gene: TRBJ2-1
CDR3 protein: CASGLGYPGNEQFF
CDR3 DNA: TGTGCTAGTGGTTTGGGTTACCCGGGGAATGAGCAGTTCTTC

V gene: TRBV7-9
clone size: .
D gene: .
J gene: TRBJ1-1
CDR3 protein: CASSLGSGGDTEAFF
CDR3 DNA: TGTGCCAGCAGCCTAGGGTCCGGGGGGGACACTGAAGCTTTCTTT

V gene: TRBV25-1
clone size: many
D gene: .
J gene: TRBJ1-1
CDR3 protein: CASSATQGTEAFF
CDR3 DNA: TGTGCCAGCAGTGCAACTCAGGGGACTGAAGCTTTCTTT

V gene: TRBV19
clone size: few
D gene: TRBD1
J gene: TRBJ2-6
CDR3 protein: CASSIWSGGPGANVLTF
CDR3 DNA: TGTGCCAGTAGTATCTGGTCAGGGGGTCCTGGGGCCAACGTCCTGACTTTC

V gene: TRBV19
clone size: many
D gene: .
J gene: TRBJ1-5
CDR3 protein: CASSMAGGGNQPQHF
CDR3 DNA: TGTGCCAGTAGTATGGCAGGAGGGGGCAATCAGCCCCAGCATTTT

V gene: TRBV4-1
clone size: many
D gene: TRBD1
J gene: TRBJ1-6
CDR3 protein: CASSQGVGQGPSSYNSPLHF
CDR3 DNA: TGCGCCAGCAGCCAAGGAGTAGGACAGGGGCCTAGCTCCTATAATTCACCCCTCCACTTT